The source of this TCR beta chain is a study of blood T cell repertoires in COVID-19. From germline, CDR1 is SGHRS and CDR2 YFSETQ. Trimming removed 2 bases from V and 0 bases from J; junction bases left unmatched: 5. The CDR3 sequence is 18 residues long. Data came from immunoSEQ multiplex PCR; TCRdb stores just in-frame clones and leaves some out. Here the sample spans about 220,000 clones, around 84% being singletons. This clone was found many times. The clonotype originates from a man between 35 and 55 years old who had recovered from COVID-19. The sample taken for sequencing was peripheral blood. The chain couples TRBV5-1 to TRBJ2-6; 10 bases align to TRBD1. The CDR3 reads CASSFRQGATSGANVLTF. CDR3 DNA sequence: TGCGCCAGCAGCTTTAGACAGGGGGCAACCTCTGGGGCCAACGTCCTGACTTTC.